This T cell receptor beta chain emerged from a study of early T cells in non-severe SARS-CoV-2 infection (dated by TCRdb to about 2021). Study-wide context: Because TCR sequencing relied on bulk RNA taken from unsorted whole blood, pairing of alpha and beta chains was not possible. General study outcomes and caveats: VDJdb matching was skewed toward anti-spike CD8 responses, so virus-specific expansions were likely underestimated and private and CD4 specificities were missed.

For this clonotype: There is no known antigen for this receptor. Base qualities are not recorded, but no much larger clone differs from it by a single base.

As encoded in the germline V gene, CDR1 is KGHSH while CDR2 is LQKENI. V trim: 4 bases; J trim: 5 bases; unmatched bases: 13. The CDR3 numbers 17 residues from cysteine through phenylalanine. The read is trimmed to its CDR3 DNA, 51 bases read in frame from base 1. The protocol used for the library was 5' RACE. The instrument was a NextSeq 500. In the TCR library protocol, unique molecular identifiers were attached to individual cDNA molecules to correct for PCR bias and sequencing error. Both TCR alpha and beta chains were sequenced, and tight co-correlation was observed between alpha and beta sequence abundances in each sample. In the original analysis: Decombinator V4 was used to annotate TCR sequences for V gene, J gene and CDR3. Expanded TCRs were defined as changing significantly between any two time points under a Poisson model with p below 0.0001. TCR abundances were normalised to the total number of TCRs sequenced per sample and were expressed as counts per million. MAIT TCRs were defined by TRAV1-2 paired with TRAJ12, TRAJ20 or TRAJ33, and iNKT TCRs by TRAV10 paired with TRAJ18. VDJdb, accessed 1 November 2021, was searched for CMV, EBV and SARS-CoV-2 annotated TCRs, excluding TCRs annotated for multiple antigens. Clones were called with MiXCR by TCRdb after fastp trimmed the public reads at Q25, and only in-frame beta chains were retained. Each CDR3 protein gets just one entry, which takes the most common genes and DNA from the rows behind it. The V and J calls come from TCRdb's annotation, not from the publication. The sample has about 22,000 distinct CDR3 sequences on record, roughly 3.5% of them singletons. The ten largest clones capture around 5.4% of the sample.

Set within a cohort of healthcare workers in London, UK, this nested case-control study involved weekly PCR testing of nasopharyngeal swabs along with blood sampling. Healthcare workers were enrolled in the week of the UK lockdown, from 23 to 31 March 2020, and were followed every week for up to roughly 16 weeks. Recombination linked TRBV18 to TRBJ2-5, with 10 bases in between that match TRBD1. Sequenced material: whole blood. The origin of this receptor is an adult who was a healthcare worker with PCR-confirmed SARS-CoV-2 infection or an uninfected control (not recorded which). The nucleotides read TGTGCCAGCTCACTATTACGCCGGGACAGGGGAAGCGAGACCCAGTACTTC. Translation gives CASSLLRRDRGSETQYF. Supplemented by the reference TRBV18 and TRBJ2-5 proteins around the CDR3, the complete variable domain is NAGVMQNPRHLVRRRGQEARLRCSPMKGHSHVYWYRQLPEEGLKFMVYLQKENIIDESGMPKERFSAEFPKEGPSILRIQQVVRGDSAAYFCASSLLRRDRGSETQYFGPGTRLLVL.